This T cell receptor (beta chain) is from a study of human CD8 memory T cell subsets. UMI-labeled 5' RACE generated the TCR beta libraries. TCRdb re-analyzed the 5' RACE reads; it lists each CDR3 protein once, without DNA. The ten most abundant clones cover approximately 15% of a sample with 9,000 to 15,000 distinct CDR3 sequences. The length of the CDR3 is 13 residues. Germline CDR1 MGHDK, CDR2 SYGVNS. Sequences were obtained from CD8+ T cells from PBMCs. This TCR was recovered from a human donor in good health. The gene calls are TRBV25-1 and TRBJ2-1; TCRdb outputs TRBD2, but without DNA this stays unchecked. CDR3 loop: CASREAGYNEQFF.